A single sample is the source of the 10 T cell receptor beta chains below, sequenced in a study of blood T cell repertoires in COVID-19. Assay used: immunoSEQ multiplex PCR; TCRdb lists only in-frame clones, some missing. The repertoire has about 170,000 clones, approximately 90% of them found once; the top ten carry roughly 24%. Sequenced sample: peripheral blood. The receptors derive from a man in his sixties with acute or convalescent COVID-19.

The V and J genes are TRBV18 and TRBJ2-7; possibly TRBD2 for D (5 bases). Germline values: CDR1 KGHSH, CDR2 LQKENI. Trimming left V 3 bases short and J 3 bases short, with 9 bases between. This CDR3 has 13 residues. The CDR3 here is CASSPSAGYEQYF. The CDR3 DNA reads TGTGCCAGCTCACCTTCTGCGGGCTACGAGCAGTACTTC.

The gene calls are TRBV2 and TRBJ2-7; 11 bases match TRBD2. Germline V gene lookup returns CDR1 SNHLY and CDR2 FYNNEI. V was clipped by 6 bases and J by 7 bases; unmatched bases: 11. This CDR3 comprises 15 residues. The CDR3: CASRRGTSGTLEQYF. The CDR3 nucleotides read TGTGCCAGCAGGAGGGGGACTAGCGGAACCTTGGAGCAGTACTTC.

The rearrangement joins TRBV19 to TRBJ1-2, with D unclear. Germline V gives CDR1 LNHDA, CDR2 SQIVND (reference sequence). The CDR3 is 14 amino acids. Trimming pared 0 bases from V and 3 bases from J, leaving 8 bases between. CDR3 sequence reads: CASSIDHGDYGYTF. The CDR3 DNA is TGTGCCAGTAGTATAGATCACGGGGACTATGGCTACACCTTC.

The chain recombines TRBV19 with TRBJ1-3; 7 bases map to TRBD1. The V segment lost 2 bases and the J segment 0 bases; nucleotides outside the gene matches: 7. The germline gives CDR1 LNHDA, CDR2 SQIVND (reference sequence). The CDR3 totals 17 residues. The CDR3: CASSINAGQFSGNTIYF. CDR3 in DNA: TGTGCCAGTAGTATAAATGCGGGACAGTTCTCTGGAAACACCATATATTTT.

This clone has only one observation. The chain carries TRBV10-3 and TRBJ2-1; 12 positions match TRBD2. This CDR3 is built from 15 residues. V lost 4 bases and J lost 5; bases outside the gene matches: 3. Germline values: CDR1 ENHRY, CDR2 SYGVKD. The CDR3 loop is CAISATSGSDNEQFF. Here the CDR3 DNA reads TGTGCCATCAGTGCGACTAGCGGGAGTGACAATGAGCAGTTCTTC.

The chain's CDR3 is CAWSSFNSPLHF. The CDR3 DNA reads TGTGCCTGGAGTTCATTCAATTCACCCCTCCACTTT. The V call is TRBV30, the J call TRBJ1-6; D is uncertain. V was clipped by 2 bases and J by 7 bases, with 6 bases between them. Germline CDR1 GTSNPN, CDR2 SVGIG (reference sequence). This CDR3 is 12 amino acids long.

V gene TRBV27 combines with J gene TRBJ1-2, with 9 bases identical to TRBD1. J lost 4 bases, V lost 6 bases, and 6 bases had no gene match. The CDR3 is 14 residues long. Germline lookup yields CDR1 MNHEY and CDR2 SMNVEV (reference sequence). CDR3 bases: TGTGCCAGCAGCACAGGGGGCGGTGGCTATGGCTACACCTTC. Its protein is CASSTGGGGYGYTF.

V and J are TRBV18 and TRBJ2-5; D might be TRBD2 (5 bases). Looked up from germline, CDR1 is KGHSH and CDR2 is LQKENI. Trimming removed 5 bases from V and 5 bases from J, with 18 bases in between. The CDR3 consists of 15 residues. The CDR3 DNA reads TGTGCCAGCTCATCGGAGGAGTGGGTACGGGAGACCCAGTACTTC. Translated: CASSSEEWVRETQYF.

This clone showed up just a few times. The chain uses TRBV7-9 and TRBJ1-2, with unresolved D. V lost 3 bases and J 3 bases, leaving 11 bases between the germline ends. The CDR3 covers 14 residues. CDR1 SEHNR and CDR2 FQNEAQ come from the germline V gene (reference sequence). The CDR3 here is CASSLGQEYYGYTF. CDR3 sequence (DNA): TGTGCCAGCAGCTTGGGTCAGGAATACTATGGCTACACCTTC.

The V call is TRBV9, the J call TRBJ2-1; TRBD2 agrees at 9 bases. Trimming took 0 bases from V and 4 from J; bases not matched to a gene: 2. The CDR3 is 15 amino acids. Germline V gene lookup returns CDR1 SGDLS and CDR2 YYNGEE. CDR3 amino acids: CASSVDAGGYNEQFF. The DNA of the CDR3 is TGTGCCAGCAGCGTAGATGCGGGAGGGTACAATGAGCAGTTCTTC.